The rows below give T cell receptor beta chains drawn from one sample of a study of blood T cell repertoires in COVID-19. Measured with immunoSEQ multiplex PCR; TCRdb has only the in-frame clones, and not every one. Here the sample spans 200,000 to 250,000 clones, more than 70% being singletons. Sequenced input: peripheral blood. The receptors here all came from a human donor in a cohort sampled during active COVID-19. Each CDR3 is given with its conserved first and last residue. D genes are given only for firm matches. Only part of the rows carry a size: once, few, many, or a class if the clone is expanded.

D gene | J gene | V gene | clone size | CDR3 DNA | CDR3 protein
TRBD1 | TRBJ1-1 | TRBV3-1/TRBV3-2 | . | TGTGCCAGCAGCCAAGGGGACAGGGCGAACACTGAAGCTTTCTTT | CASSQGDRANTEAFF
. | TRBJ2-2 | TRBV9 | . | TGTGCCAGCAGCGTAGCCCCAGGGATGGGCACCGGGGAGCTGTTTTTT | CASSVAPGMGTGELFF
. | TRBJ1-6 | TRBV14 | . | TGTGCCAGCAGCCCTCCAGGCACGCTTAATTCACCCCTCCACTTT | CASSPPGTLNSPLHF
TRBD1 | TRBJ1-2 | TRBV28 | . | TGTGCCAGTAAATCCGGGACAGGGATTTATGGCTACACCTTC | CASKSGTGIYGYTF
TRBD1 | TRBJ2-3 | TRBV19 | . | TGTGCCACCCAGGACAGGGGTGGTGGGTCAGATACGCAGTATTTT | CATQDRGGGSDTQYF
TRBD1 | TRBJ2-5 | TRBV6-1 | . | TGTGCCAGCAGTGACGACAGGGGTTTGCAAGGAACCCAGTACTTC | CASSDDRGLQGTQYF
TRBD2 | TRBJ2-3 | TRBV24-1 | . | TGTGCCACCAGTGACGCCCCGGGAGGAACAGATACGCAGTATTTT | CATSDAPGGTDTQYF
. | TRBJ2-1 | TRBV5-6 | . | TGTGCCAGCAGCTTGGAGAGGACTTATTACAATGAGCAGTTCTTC | CASSLERTYYNEQFF
. | TRBJ2-7 | TRBV11-2 | . | TGTGCCAGCAGCTTGGCCCCCGGGACTCCCACAGTGGAGCAGTACTTC | CASSLAPGTPTVEQYF
. | TRBJ1-1 | TRBV11-2 | . | TGTGCCAGCAGCCCACTATCATTCTTGAACACTGAAGCTTTCTTT | CASSPLSFLNTEAFF
. | TRBJ1-6 | TRBV5-8 | . | TGTGCCAGCAGCCGGGGAGTGGGTTCACCCCTCCACTTT | CASSRGVGSPLHF
. | TRBJ2-3 | TRBV19 | . | TGTGCCAGTAGTACTACCTTTAGCGGAGTGGTGACAGATACGCAGTATTTT | CASSTTFSGVVTDTQYF
TRBD1 | TRBJ1-1 | TRBV5-8 | . | TGTGCCAGCAGCTCCGGACAGGGGGGTTCTGAAGCTTTCTTT | CASSSGQGGSEAFF
TRBD2 | TRBJ2-3 | TRBV15 | . | TGTGCCACCAGCAGAGCGGGGGGTGAAGATACGCAGTATTTT | CATSRAGGEDTQYF
TRBD2 | TRBJ2-1 | TRBV11-2 | . | TGTGCCAGCAGCGCCAGCATAGCGGGAGGTTACAATGAGCAGTTCTTC | CASSASIAGGYNEQFF
. | TRBJ1-1 | TRBV12-5 | . | TGTGCTAGTGGTTTGGGACAGACCCATAACACTGAAGCTTTCTTT | CASGLGQTHNTEAFF
TRBD1 | TRBJ1-2 | TRBV3-1/TRBV3-2 | few | TGTGCCAGCAGCCCCCTCAGACAGGGGGCAGGCTACACCTTC | CASSPLRQGAGYTF
. | TRBJ1-1 | TRBV7-2 | . | TGTGCCAGCAGCTCCCCACGTCGGGACTCTAACACTGAAGCTTTCTTT | CASSSPRRDSNTEAFF
. | TRBJ1-1 | TRBV12-3/TRBV12-4 | . | TGTGCCAGCAGTATTCGGGAGAACACTGAAGCTTTCTTT | CASSIRENTEAFF
TRBD2 | TRBJ2-2 | TRBV7-3 | once | TGTGCCAGCAGCTTCCGGGGGGGTTCCACCGGGGAGCTGTTTTTT | CASSFRGGSTGELFF
. | TRBJ1-1 | TRBV28 | once | TGTGCCAGCAAACTACTGAACACTGAAGCTTTCTTT | CASKLLNTEAFF
. | TRBJ1-2 | TRBV7-2 | . | TGTGCCAGCAACCCACACCGGGGGATAAACTATGGCTACACCTTC | CASNPHRGINYGYTF
TRBD1 | TRBJ1-2 | TRBV28 | . | TGTGCCAGCAGTGGAGACAGGGGGCGAATAGGCTATGGCTACACCTTC | CASSGDRGRIGYGYTF
. | TRBJ1-2 | TRBV6-6 | . | TGTGCCACTGATCCCGGACCCCGCCGGGGGTATGGCTACACCTTC | CATDPGPRRGYGYTF
. | TRBJ2-7 | TRBV10-3 | . | TGTGCCATCAGGGGCCAGAACTACGAGCAGTACTTC | CAIRGQNYEQYF
. | TRBJ1-2 | TRBV20-1 | . | TGCAGTGCTAGTAGGGGCAGCTCTACTAACTATGGCTACACCTTC | CSASRGSSTNYGYTF
TRBD1 | TRBJ1-4 | TRBV28 | . | TGTGCCAGCAATCGAGACAGGGTCTCAACTAATGAAAAACTGTTTTTT | CASNRDRVSTNEKLFF
TRBD2 | TRBJ2-1 | TRBV2 | . | TGTGCCAGCAGTGCTAGCGGGAGAGGTGAGCAGTTCTTC | CASSASGRGEQFF
. | TRBJ2-2 | TRBV6-6 | . | TGTGCCAGCAGTTACGTCGGGGCGAACACCGGGGAGCTGTTTTTT | CASSYVGANTGELFF
TRBD2 | TRBJ2-1 | TRBV9 | . | TGTGCCAGCAGCGTTTCCCTAGCGGGAGGATTCAATGAGCAGTTCTTC | CASSVSLAGGFNEQFF
. | TRBJ2-2 | TRBV7-9 | few | TGTGCCAGCAGCCCCAGCGGGACCGGGGAGCTGTTTTTT | CASSPSGTGELFF
. | TRBJ1-3 | TRBV7-2 | . | TGTGCCAGCAGCCCGTCCGGAGGCACCATATATTTT | CASSPSGGTIYF
TRBD1 | TRBJ2-7 | TRBV5-1 | few | TGCGCCAGCAGTCCCACTTCGACAGGGACCAACGAGCAGTACTTC | CASSPTSTGTNEQYF
. | TRBJ2-7 | TRBV3-1/TRBV3-2 | . | TGTGCCAGCAGCCAAGGGACAGTGATGAACGAGCAGTACTTC | CASSQGTVMNEQYF
TRBD1 | TRBJ1-4 | TRBV5-4 | . | TGTGCCAGCAGCTTGACAGGGGTGACTAATGAAAAACTGTTTTTT | CASSLTGVTNEKLFF
. | TRBJ1-5 | TRBV7-9 | few | TGTGCCAGCAGCCGAGGCGGGTCCCATCAGCCCCAGCATTTT | CASSRGGSHQPQHF
TRBD1 | TRBJ1-1 | TRBV6-6 | . | TGTGCCAGCAGGACCACAGGGGATACTGAAGCTTTCTTT | CASRTTGDTEAFF
TRBD2 | TRBJ2-1 | TRBV10-3 | . | TGTGCCATCAGGTCTAGCGGGAGGGATGTCAATGAGCAGTTCTTC | CAIRSSGRDVNEQFF
TRBD1 | TRBJ1-3 | TRBV18 | . | TGTGCCAGCTCCCGGGACAGGGATGGAAACACCATATATTTT | CASSRDRDGNTIYF
. | TRBJ1-3 | TRBV28 | . | TGTGCCAGCAGCCTGGGGGACAACACGGGAAACACCATATATTTT | CASSLGDNTGNTIYF
. | TRBJ1-2 | TRBV7-9 | . | TGTGCCAGCAGCCAGTGGCAGGGTGGCAACTATGGCTACACCTTC | CASSQWQGGNYGYTF